The present T cell receptor beta chain was sequenced within a study of lymphopenia after photon versus proton radiotherapy. Data came from immunoSEQ multiplex PCR; TCRdb stores just in-frame clones and leaves some out. The table has around 70,000 clones, less than 95% seen once. To note about this clone: Its antigen is currently unknown.

Study-wide results and limits: Under photons, naive T cells and diversity fell while effector/memory populations rose.

The sequencing here drew on peripheral blood, taken from a patient treated with photon-based radiotherapy. The TCR originated in a woman in her thirties or forties with cholangiocarcinoma.

For the CDR3, the DNA is TGCGCCAGCAGCCCGGGAGGGTGGAATGAGCAGTTCTTC. Protein product: CASSPGGWNEQFF. The chain links TRBV5-1 to TRBJ2-1, with 8 bases aligning to TRBD2. Germline V gives CDR1 SGHRS, CDR2 YFSETQ. The V gene end was trimmed by 4 bases and the J gene end by 7 bases; junction bases not matched to a gene: 4. The CDR3 is 13 residues long. The whole variable domain, filled in from reference TRBV5-1 and TRBJ2-1, reads KAGVTQTPRYLIKTRGQQVTLSCSPISGHRSVSWYQQTPGQGLQFLFEYFSETQRNKGNFPGRFSGRQFSNSRSEMNVSTLELGDSALYLCASSPGGWNEQFFGPGTRLTVL.